One and the same sample provided the 18 T cell receptor beta chains below, sequenced in a study of T-cell reconstitution after alpha-beta-depleted transplantation in children. TCRbeta library preparation incorporated unique molecular identifiers. TCRdb reprocessed the PCR reads with MiXCR, giving one entry per CDR3 protein. The sample includes around 530,000 distinct CDR3 sequences, approximately 32% of them seen just once. Sequencing used PBMCs from the stem cell graft donor, obtained from the stem cell graft. Receptor source: a human donor who donated a stem cell graft to a child with aplastic anemia.

V usage is TRBV7-8 and J usage is TRBJ1-1; TRBD1 might be the D (6 bases). Trimming took off 4 bases at V and 7 bases at J, with 16 bases between the two ends. Germline CDR1 SGHVS, CDR2 FQNEAQ. This CDR3 region has 14 residues. The CDR3 loop is CASSSVGGQGEAFF. CDR3 DNA sequence: TGTGCCAGCAGCTCGGTCGGGGGGCAAGGTGAAGCTTTCTTT.

CDR3 region: CSARDLVGTQHEQYF. CDR3 bases: TGCAGTGCTAGAGATCTCGTCGGGACCCAGCACGAGCAGTACTTC. The chain uses TRBV20-1 and TRBJ2-7; D possibly uses TRBD1 or TRBD2 (5 bases each). Germline values: CDR1 DFQATT, CDR2 SNEGSKA (reference sequence). The V end lost 0 bases, the J end lost 5 bases, and 17 bases lay between the germline ends. The CDR3 covers 15 residues.

The chain joins TRBV12-3 or TRBV12-4 to TRBJ2-3; TRBD2 agrees at 13 bases. The V segment lost 5 bases and the J segment 14 bases; nucleotides outside the gene matches: 16. The CDR3 spans 16 residues. The CDR3 reads CASSEIGTSGNRRPYF. Written as DNA, the CDR3 is TGTGCCAGCAGTGAAATCGGGACTAGCGGGAATAGGCGGCCGTATTTT.

In this sample, this clonotype turned up a few times. The chain has TRBV20-1 and TRBJ2-1; 9 positions match TRBD2. CDR3 size: 16 residues. V shed 2 bases, J shed 0 bases, and the junction held 5 bases outside the gene matches. The V gene's germline CDR1 is DFQATT and CDR2 SNEGSKA (reference sequence). The CDR3 DNA follows: TGCAGTGCTAGATTCCCGACTAGCGGCTCCTACAATGAGCAGTTCTTC. It specifies CSARFPTSGSYNEQFF.

This clonotype was observed a few times. The genes are TRBV7-2 and TRBJ2-1, with D maybe TRBD1 (5 bases). The CDR3 covers 11 residues. Germline V gene lookup returns CDR1 SGHTA and CDR2 FQGNSA. Trimming took off 2 bases at V and 9 bases at J, with 5 bases between the two ends. The CDR3 DNA sequence: TGTGCCAGCAGCTTACAGGGTGAGCAGTTCTTC. Its translation: CASSLQGEQFF. The full variable domain, completed using reference TRBV7-2 and TRBJ2-1, is GAGVSQSPSNKVTEKGKDVELRCDPISGHTALYWYRQSLGQGLEFLIYFQGNSAPDKSGLPSDRFSAERTGGSVSTLTIQRTQQEDSAVYLCASSLQGEQFFGPGTRLTVL.

V gene TRBV27 combines with J gene TRBJ1-5, with a weak D call TRBD1 (6 bases). There are 17 residues in the CDR3. Germline loops: CDR1 MNHEY, CDR2 SMNVEV (reference sequence). The V end was cut by 0 bases, the J end by 1 base, with 13 bases between. The CDR3 loop reads CASSLSWGAVSNQPQHF. CDR3 nucleotides: TGTGCCAGCAGTTTATCATGGGGGGCGGTGAGCAATCAGCCCCAGCATTTT.

The chain has TRBV5-5 and TRBJ1-1, with a weak D call TRBD1 (5 bases). V was trimmed by 0 bases and J by 2 bases, leaving 14 bases between them. The CDR3 contains 16 residues. Germline V lookup: CDR1 SGHKS, CDR2 YYEKEE (reference sequence). CDR3 DNA sequence: TGTGCCAGCAGCTTGGGACATTTGACAGCAAACACTGAAGCTTTCTTT. It translates to CASSLGHLTANTEAFF.

The chain is built from TRBV5-1 and TRBJ1-2; 8 nucleotides match TRBD1. The CDR3 totals 14 residues. CDR1 and CDR2 (germline): SGHRS, YFSETQ. J was trimmed by 7 bases and V by 4 bases; bases with no gene match: 9. The CDR3 DNA reads as TGCGCCAGCAGCGGTGGACAGGGTGCGGTTGGCTACACCTTC. Amino acids: CASSGGQGAVGYTF.

The chain carries TRBV5-4 and TRBJ2-5; TRBD2 aligns across 10 bases. This CDR3 is 15 amino acids long. Germline V gene data show CDR1 as SGHNT and CDR2 as YYREEE (reference sequence). V shed 6 bases and J 0 bases; nucleotides not matched to a gene: 5. The DNA of the CDR3 is TGTGCCAGCAACCCTAGCGGGAGCGACCAAGAGACCCAGTACTTC. This encodes CASNPSGSDQETQYF.

This chain links TRBV5-7 with TRBJ2-7; 14 bases align to TRBD2. TRBV5-7 is known as an ORF, though its function is uncertain. CDR3 length: 19 residues. J was trimmed by 0 bases and V by 4 bases; bases with no gene match: 12. The CDR3 region is CASSNKPGLAGASSYEQYV. The DNA for the CDR3 is TGTGCCAGCAGCAACAAACCGGGACTAGCGGGAGCTTCCTCCTACGAGCAGTACGTC.

The chain recombines TRBV21-1 with TRBJ1-1. TRBV21-1 is flagged as a pseudogene. The CDR3 runs to 19 residues. CDR3 coding DNA: TGTGCCAGCAGCAAGGTCTCCGGGGGACTCATAGTCATGAACACTGAAGCTTTCTTT. It yields the protein CASSKVSGGLIVMNTEAFF.

The gene calls are TRBV7-2 and TRBJ1-5; 7 bases are a match to TRBD1. The CDR3 is 13 amino acids. Trimming took 5 bases from V and 7 from J; bases not matched to a gene: 5. Germline CDR1 SGHTA, CDR2 FQGNSA. The CDR3 DNA reads as TGTGCCAGCAGCACTCAAGGGGGCCAGCCCCAGCATTTT. This gives the protein CASSTQGGQPQHF. Looking up the rest from reference TRBV7-2 and TRBJ1-5 gives the full variable domain: GAGVSQSPSNKVTEKGKDVELRCDPISGHTALYWYRQSLGQGLEFLIYFQGNSAPDKSGLPSDRFSAERTGGSVSTLTIQRTQQEDSAVYLCASSTQGGQPQHFGDGTRLSIL.

This rearrangement joins TRBV19 to TRBJ2-5; tentatively, D is TRBD1 or TRBD2 (5 bases each). Per germline, CDR1 LNHDA and CDR2 SQIVND (reference sequence). The ends were cut back, 5 bases at V and 5 bases at J, with 15 bases in the middle. The CDR3 has 14 amino acids. The CDR3 coding sequence is TGTGCCAGTAGTGATATCCGGGGCCTCGAGACCCAGTACTTC. It codes for CASSDIRGLETQYF.

The J gene is TRBJ2-3, the V gene TRBV5-1, with 9 bases lining up with TRBD2. V lost 7 bases, J lost 2 bases, and 8 bases stayed unmatched. This CDR3 spans 15 amino acids. Germline CDR1 SGHRS, CDR2 YFSETQ. CDR3 region: CASDSTSGSTDTQYF. The CDR3 nucleotides are TGCGCCAGCGACTCGACTAGCGGTTCCACAGATACGCAGTATTTT.

V gene TRBV12-3 or TRBV12-4 combines with J gene TRBJ2-3; 7 bases agree with TRBD2. Trimming took 1 base from V and 6 from J; bases not matched to a gene: 7. The CDR3 totals 15 residues. DNA of the CDR3: TGTGCCAGCAGTTTAGTAACGGGAGGAAGCGATACGCAGTATTTT. It translates to CASSLVTGGSDTQYF.

V usage is TRBV27 and J usage is TRBJ2-7; 7 bases fit TRBD1. V was pared by 5 bases and J by 6 bases, with 10 bases of the junction left unmatched. Germline CDR1 is MNHEY and CDR2 is SMNVEV (reference sequence). The CDR3 has 14 residues. CDR3 loop: CASSIWTGGGEQYF. As DNA, the CDR3 is TGTGCCAGCAGTATCTGGACAGGCGGCGGCGAGCAGTACTTC.

This clonotype has more than one count but fewer than ten. The chain recombines TRBV4-3 with TRBJ2-2; TRBD2 matches at 8 bases. Trimming cost V 6 bases and J 4 bases; bases outside gene matches: 10. The germline V gene encodes CDR1 LGHNA and CDR2 YSLEER. The CDR3 has 16 residues. As DNA, the CDR3 is TGCGCCAGCAGGAATAGGGTAGCGGGAAGCACCGGGGAGCTGTTTTTT. It translates to CASRNRVAGSTGELFF.

This clonotype was counted between two and nine times. The J gene is TRBJ2-1, the V gene TRBV5-8; D might be TRBD1 (5 bases). The CDR3 has 13 amino acids. Germline CDR1 and CDR2: SGHTS and YDEGEE. Deletions cut 0 bases from V and 6 bases from J, with 7 bases between. The CDR3 loop reads CASSLGQPNEQFF. In DNA, the CDR3 is TGTGCCAGCAGCTTGGGACAGCCCAATGAGCAGTTCTTC.